This TCR beta chain originates from a study of cytomegalovirus exposure and HLA in healthy donors. Researchers ran the PCR with 60 Vbeta and 13 Jbeta primers. Generated by immunoSEQ multiplex PCR, the TCRdb table keeps only in-frame clones and is missing some. The table includes some 180,000 clones, under 9.5% detected once. Trimming left V 9 bases short and J 7 bases short, with 12 bases between. CDR1 is WNHNN, CDR2 SYGVQD, per germline (reference sequence). This CDR3 comprises 11 residues. The specimen was PBMCs. The sequence derives from a young woman in good health and CMV-seropositive. The genes are TRBV10-1 and TRBJ2-5, with D tentatively TRBD2 (6 bases). The CDR3 loop is CARRREGTQYF. DNA for the CDR3: TGCGCCAGACGGAGGGAAGGGACCCAGTACTTC.